Listed here are 19 T cell receptor beta chains from one sample, sequenced in a study of T cell repertoires in cytomegalovirus infection. No cognate antigen is known for these TCRs. TCRdb fed the reads into MiXCR, producing one record per CDR3 protein. The sample records approximately 120,000 distinct CDR3 sequences, 30% to 40% being singletons. Sequences were derived from CD8+ T cells from cultured PBMCs, sampled from culture after CMV antigen stimulation. These receptors came from a human donor in good health (CMV status not recorded). Some clones in this sample may be carry-over from other donors' samples.

This clonotype has only a few counts. The chain employs TRBV12-3 or TRBV12-4 and TRBJ2-7, with 9 bases fitting TRBD1. Losses at the gene ends were 2 bases for V and 6 bases for J; bases not matched to a gene: 5. The CDR3 runs to 14 residues. CDR3 in DNA: TGTGCCAGCAGTTTACTACAGGGGGCGCGCGAGCAGTACTTC. It encodes CASSLLQGAREQYF.

The chain has TRBV25-1 and TRBJ1-1; no definite D call. With 0 bases removed from V and 2 bases from J, the gap between germline ends came to 19 bases. The CDR3 runs to 18 residues. Looked up from germline, CDR1 is MGHDK and CDR2 is SYGVNS. The CDR3: CASSEYFRTTSENTEAFF. As DNA, the CDR3 is TGTGCCAGCAGTGAATACTTCAGGACGACATCGGAAAACACTGAAGCTTTCTTT.

Worth noting for this clonotype: Given a much more abundant clone one base away, this may be a read error. V is TRBV6-5 and J is TRBJ2-7, with 8 nucleotides matching TRBD1. Germline trimming cut 5 bases from V and 4 bases from J; bases unmatched to any gene: 7. Germline CDR1 is MNHEY and CDR2 is SVGAGI. The CDR3 sequence is 14 residues long. The CDR3 region has the DNA TGTGCCAGCAGTCGACAGGGGCCTGTGTACGAGCAGTACTTC. This sequence encodes CASSRQGPVYEQYF.

This clonotype has ten or more counts. This rearrangement joins TRBV6-4 to TRBJ2-3; D might be TRBD1 (5 bases). The V end was cut by 3 bases, the J end by 7 bases, with 11 bases between. Germline CDR1 is MRHNA and CDR2 is SNTAGT. The CDR3 has 13 amino acids. CDR3 residues: CASSETESNTQYF. CDR3 bases: TGTGCCAGCAGTGAGACAGAAAGTAATACGCAGTATTTT.

This clonotype was seen a handful of times. V is TRBV12-3 or TRBV12-4 and J is TRBJ2-1; 11 bases fit TRBD1. The CDR3 runs to 17 residues. Trimming removed 1 base from V and 6 bases from J; junction bases left unmatched: 8. The CDR3 spells CASSLGGQGAWSNEQFF. The CDR3 DNA sequence: TGTGCCAGCAGTTTAGGCGGACAGGGGGCCTGGTCCAATGAGCAGTTCTTC.

This clonotype occurred many times. The genes are TRBV7-8 and TRBJ2-2, with 9 bases aligning to TRBD1. The CDR3 extends over 17 amino acids. Per germline, CDR1 SGHVS and CDR2 FQNEAQ. The V gene end was trimmed by 4 bases and the J gene end by 8 bases; junction bases not matched to a gene: 14. The CDR3 protein is CASSSKIGTGHMGELFF. CDR3 nucleotide sequence: TGTGCCAGCAGCTCAAAAATCGGGACAGGGCATATGGGGGAGCTGTTTTTT.

The genes are TRBV19 and TRBJ2-5; 7 bases align to TRBD1. The J segment lost 5 bases and the V segment lost 3 bases, leaving 15 bases of the junction unmatched. The CDR3 contains 17 residues. Germline V gives CDR1 LNHDA, CDR2 SQIVND (reference sequence). This CDR3 is CASSILDAIGGFETQYF. CDR3 nucleotides: TGTGCCAGTAGTATTTTGGATGCGATAGGGGGCTTTGAGACCCAGTACTTC.

This rearrangement joins TRBV7-9 to TRBJ2-2; no reliable D call. The V and J ends lost 7 bases and 6 bases respectively, with 15 bases between them. Germline V gene data show CDR1 as SEHNR and CDR2 as FQNEAQ (reference sequence). The CDR3 is made up of 14 amino acids. CDR3 region: CASIRPPAPGELFF. In nucleotides, the CDR3 is TGTGCCAGCATCCGGCCTCCAGCGCCCGGGGAGCTGTTTTTT.

This clonotype was counted a few times. This chain joins TRBV6-5 and TRBJ1-5; possibly TRBD1 for D (6 bases). CDR1 MNHEY and CDR2 SVGAGI come from the germline V gene. V dropped 8 bases and J dropped 1 base, with 15 bases sitting between them. CDR3 length: 15 residues. The CDR3 DNA reads as TGTGCCAGCTCCCGCAACAGGGAAAGCAATCAGCCCCAGCATTTT. This translates into CASSRNRESNQPQHF.

V gene TRBV19 combines with J gene TRBJ1-1; D call uncertain. Trimming took off 9 bases at V and 0 bases at J, with 11 bases between the two ends. CDR3 length: 13 amino acids. Germline V gene lookup returns CDR1 LNHDA and CDR2 SQIVND (reference sequence). This chain's CDR3 is CASRFSVNTEAFF. CDR3 bases: TGTGCCAGCCGGTTCTCCGTGAACACTGAAGCTTTCTTT. Combining the CDR3 with reference TRBV19 and TRBJ1-1 gives the whole variable domain DGGITQSPKYLFRKEGQNVTLSCEQNLNHDAMYWYRQDPGQGLRLIYYSQIVNDFQKGDIAEGYSVSREKKESFPLTVTSAQKNPTAFYLCASRFSVNTEAFFGQGTRLTVV.

J is TRBJ2-1 and V is TRBV6-2 or TRBV6-3; TRBD1 matches at 8 bases. The CDR3 extends over 15 amino acids. Per the germline V gene, CDR1 is MNHEY and CDR2 is SVGEGT. After removal of 2 bases from V and 7 bases from J, the junction contained 7 bases not matched to a gene. In DNA, the CDR3 is TGTGCCAGCAGTTACCGGGACAGGAGGGGGAATGAGCAGTTCTTC. This encodes CASSYRDRRGNEQFF.

This clonotype occurred a few times. The CDR3 region is CSARVGGRDTEAFF. The CDR3 DNA follows: TGCAGTGCTAGGGTGGGAGGGAGAGACACTGAAGCTTTCTTT. This sequence joins TRBV20-1 and TRBJ1-1, with no clear D. This CDR3 spans 14 amino acids. The V end lost 3 bases, the J end lost 3 bases, and 14 bases lay between the germline ends. Germline CDR1 and CDR2: DFQATT and SNEGSKA (reference sequence).

This clonotype was seen a handful of times. The rearrangement joins TRBV4-1 to TRBJ1-2, with 9 bases matching TRBD1. CDR3 length: 15 residues. Germline V gene lookup returns CDR1 MGHRA and CDR2 YSYEKL. The ends lost 2 bases at V and 0 bases at J; junction bases unmatched: 1. CDR3: CASSQWTGANYGYTF. The CDR3 nucleotides are TGCGCCAGCAGCCAATGGACAGGGGCTAACTATGGCTACACCTTC.

This clonotype was picked up many times. J is TRBJ1-2 and V is TRBV5-6; 7 bases agree with TRBD1. With 7 bases clipped from V and 4 bases from J, the junction kept 10 bases outside the gene matches. In germline, CDR1 is SGHDT, CDR2 YYEEEE. This CDR3 spans 14 amino acids. CDR3 amino acids: CASRSGTATYGYTF. CDR3 coding DNA: TGTGCCAGCCGTTCCGGGACAGCAACCTATGGCTACACCTTC. The complete variable domain, with remaining parts taken from reference TRBV5-6 and TRBJ1-2, reads DAGVTQSPTHLIKTRGQQVTLRCSPKSGHDTVSWYQQALGQGPQFIFQYYEEEERQRGNFPDRFSGHQFPNYSSELNVNALLLGDSALYLCASRSGTATYGYTFGSGTRLTVV.

Many counts were recorded for this clonotype. This chain links TRBV7-9 with TRBJ1-2; D may be TRBD1 (6 bases). The V and J ends lost 4 bases and 2 bases respectively, with 20 bases between them. The CDR3 loop spans 17 amino acids. Germline CDR1 is SEHNR and CDR2 is FQNEAQ (reference sequence). DNA for the CDR3: TGTGCCAGCAGCTCATTAGAAATACGGACAGAAAACTATGGCTACACCTTC. Protein: CASSSLEIRTENYGYTF.

The rearrangement joins TRBV6-6 to TRBJ1-5; D not certain. The V end lost 0 bases, the J end lost 5 bases, and 5 bases lay between the germline ends. This CDR3 is built from 13 residues. Germline V CDR1 and CDR2: MNHNY, SVGAGI (reference sequence). The CDR3 sequence: CASSYSKDQPQHF. The CDR3 DNA reads TGTGCCAGCAGTTACTCGAAGGATCAGCCCCAGCATTTT.

The V and J genes are TRBV9 and TRBJ2-6; 9 positions agree with TRBD1. CDR1 and CDR2 (germline): SGDLS, YYNGEE. V lost 4 bases, J lost 3 bases, and 11 bases stayed unmatched. This CDR3 contains 18 residues. The CDR3 nucleotides read TGTGCCAGCAGCACGGGACCACAGGGGGCGGATGGGGCCAACGTCCTGACTTTC. Its translation is CASSTGPQGADGANVLTF.

The rearrangement links TRBV7-6 to TRBJ2-1; possibly TRBD2 for D (7 bases). The CDR3 runs 15 residues. Trimming cost V 3 bases and J 5 bases, with 14 bases left between them. CDR1 is SGHVS, CDR2 FNYEAQ, per germline. The CDR3 sequence: CASSFEAGTNNEQFF. CDR3 nucleotides: TGTGCCAGCAGCTTTGAAGCGGGGACAAACAATGAGCAGTTCTTC.

Turning to this clonotype: One junction end does not reproduce the germline sequence, and a read error may be involved. V is TRBV6-5 and J is TRBJ2-2; 10 bases map to TRBD1. Germline CDR1 MNHEY, CDR2 SVGAGI. The CDR3 length is 18 residues. DNA for the CDR3: TGTGCCAGCAGTTACTCGACAATGGGACAGGGGAACGCCGGGGAGCTGTTTTTT. Translation gives CASSYSTMGQGNAGELFF.